This entry features one T cell receptor beta chain sequence. Germline is not matched at one junction end, which may reflect a read error. These data originate in a study of shared clonotypes between healthy human individuals. The naive CD8 subset, CD45RO-negative cells positively selected for CCR7, excluded terminally differentiated effector memory CD45RA+ cells. Clones were sequenced by immunoSEQ multiplex PCR, and TCRdb holds only the in-frame ones, with some missing. The table records about 2 million clones, about 95% of them present only once. Per germline, CDR1 ENHRY and CDR2 SYGVKD. The length of the CDR3 is 15 residues.

Material for sequencing was naive CD8+ T cells sorted from blood. The chain couples TRBV10-3 to TRBJ2-2; possibly TRBD1 for D (6 bases). This receptor was identified in a man aged 18 to 29 in good health. DNA for the CDR3: TGTGCCATTAGTGCAGGGGCTCCGAACACCGGGGAGCTGTTTTTT. It encodes CAISAGAPNTGELFF.